The 22 T cell receptor beta chains presented below share a single source sample, sequenced in a study of T cell repertoires in cytomegalovirus infection. Their recognized antigens are unknown. TCRdb used MiXCR to reprocess the reads, holding one entry per CDR3 protein. The sample lists around 900,000 distinct CDR3 sequences, 31% occurring once. The starting material was cultured CD8+ T cells from PBMCs, obtained from culture after CMV antigen stimulation. The receptors originated from a human donor in good health (CMV status not recorded). Some clones in this sample may be carry-over from other donors' samples.

This chain uses TRBV12-3 or TRBV12-4 with TRBJ1-3; maybe TRBD1 (6 bases). The length of the CDR3 is 14 residues. Trimming took off 6 bases at V and 3 bases at J, with 12 bases between the two ends. The CDR3 spells CASSNRVVGNTIYF. The CDR3 nucleotides read TGTGCCAGCAGCAACAGGGTAGTTGGAAACACCATATATTTT.

Worth noting for this clonotype: A much larger clone differs by one base, so this may be a read error. This chain connects TRBV7-8 to TRBJ2-2, with a possible D match to TRBD2 (5 bases). Per the germline V gene, CDR1 is SGHVS and CDR2 is FQNEAQ. The CDR3 covers 14 residues. The CDR3 spells CVSSPQLETGELFF. The CDR3 DNA follows: TGTGTCAGCAGCCCCCAACTAGAAACCGGGGAGCTGTTTTTT.

The table lists this clonotype with many counts. The chain has TRBV12-3 or TRBV12-4 and TRBJ2-1, with 14 bases aligning to TRBD2. After removal of 3 bases from V and 4 bases from J, the junction contained 5 bases not matched to a gene. This CDR3 comprises 17 residues. This CDR3 reads CASSLGTSGGPYNEQFF. For the CDR3, the DNA is TGTGCCAGCAGTTTGGGGACTAGCGGGGGACCTTACAATGAGCAGTTCTTC.

This clonotype turned up a few times. The CDR3 DNA sequence: TGTGCCAGTAGTCCGACGGGGGTAGCCTACAATGAGCAGTTCTTC. It is translated as CASSPTGVAYNEQFF. The chain uses TRBV19 and TRBJ2-1; weak D call: TRBD2 (6 bases). Germline CDR1 and CDR2: LNHDA and SQIVND (reference sequence). The V end was cut by 5 bases, the J end by 2 bases, with 13 bases between. CDR3 length: 15 residues. The whole variable domain, remainder taken from reference TRBV19 and TRBJ2-1, is DGGITQSPKYLFRKEGQNVTLSCEQNLNHDAMYWYRQDPGQGLRLIYYSQIVNDFQKGDIAEGYSVSREKKESFPLTVTSAQKNPTAFYLCASSPTGVAYNEQFFGPGTRLTVL.

This clonotype appeared many times. The chain links TRBV7-9 to TRBJ2-1, with 12 bases fitting TRBD2. The CDR3 sequence is 16 residues long. Germline CDR1 is SEHNR and CDR2 is FQNEAQ (reference sequence). V lost 5 bases and J lost 2; bases outside the gene matches: 4. The CDR3 reads CASSMTSGGTYNEQFF. The CDR3 DNA sequence: TGTGCCAGCAGCATGACTAGCGGGGGAACCTACAATGAGCAGTTCTTC.

V is TRBV27 and J is TRBJ1-1, with D uncertain. The CDR3 covers 13 residues. V lost 4 bases and J lost 6, with 12 bases in between. Germline V gene sequence: CDR1 MNHEY, CDR2 SMNVEV (reference sequence). Written as DNA, the CDR3 is TGTGCCAGCAGTTCGGGATTCTCCCCTGAAGCTTTCTTT. Translated, it gives CASSSGFSPEAFF.

The chain uses TRBV20-1 and TRBJ2-3, with 8 positions matching TRBD1. In germline, CDR1 is DFQATT, CDR2 SNEGSKA (reference sequence). The CDR3 consists of 14 residues. Trimming cost V 6 bases and J 2 bases; bases outside gene matches: 7. The CDR3 DNA is TGCAGTGCCCAGGACAGGGTGATCACAGATACGCAGTATTTT. Protein product: CSAQDRVITDTQYF.

V is TRBV6-8 and J is TRBJ1-1; TRBD1 agrees at 7 bases. The CDR3 runs to 13 residues. Germline trimming cut 4 bases from V and 7 bases from J; bases unmatched to any gene: 6. Looked up from germline, CDR1 is MNHGY and CDR2 is SAAAGT. As DNA, the CDR3 is TGTGCCAGCAGTTGGGCAAGGGGGCTTGAAGCTTTCTTT. This encodes CASSWARGLEAFF.

This clonotype was detected a few times. The chain's CDR3 is CASREGHEQFF. CDR3 nucleotides: TGTGCCAGCCGAGAGGGGCATGAGCAGTTCTTC. The chain is built from TRBV7-6 and TRBJ2-1; D might be TRBD1 or TRBD2, each matching 5 bases. The germline CDR1 and CDR2 sequences are SGHVS and FNYEAQ. This CDR3 comprises 11 residues. Trimming cost V 8 bases and J 8 bases, with 10 bases left between them.

The chain carries TRBV7-2 and TRBJ2-1, with D perhaps assigned TRBD1 or TRBD2 (5 bases each). Trimming took off 2 bases at V and 8 bases at J, with 13 bases between the two ends. This CDR3 is 14 amino acids long. CDR1 SGHTA and CDR2 FQGNSA come from the germline V gene. The CDR3: CASSLTGTQDEQFF. The CDR3, as DNA: TGTGCCAGCAGCTTAACCGGGACGCAGGATGAGCAGTTCTTC.

This clonotype has just one count. This rearrangement joins TRBV4-2 to TRBJ2-3, with 8 bases fitting TRBD1. The germline CDR1 and CDR2 sequences are LGHNA and YNFKEQ. The CDR3 loop spans 18 amino acids. V was pared by 4 bases and J by 1 base, with 13 bases of the junction left unmatched. The CDR3, as DNA: TGTGCCAGCAGCCTTCGACAGGGGTACAGGGGTGGCACAGATACGCAGTATTTT. Amino acids: CASSLRQGYRGGTDTQYF.

This clonotype was seen at least ten times. The chain recombines TRBV10-3 with TRBJ2-5; D gene unclear. Trimming shortened V by 0 bases and J by 1 base, and 9 bases separated the two germline ends. This CDR3 has 15 amino acids. Germline CDR1 is ENHRY and CDR2 is SYGVKD. CDR3 nucleotides: TGTGCCATCAGTGAGTCCGGACGCCCCCAAGAGACCCAGTACTTC. Amino acid sequence: CAISESGRPQETQYF.

About this clonotype: A clone one base away is much larger, so this may be a read error. V usage is TRBV12-5 and J usage is TRBJ2-7, with TRBD1 as a possible D gene (6 bases). Trimming removed 1 base from V and 2 bases from J, with 6 bases in between. The length of the CDR3 is 13 residues. Germline V CDR1 and CDR2: LGHNT, FRNRAP. CDR3 loop: CASGLGTAYEQYF. Here the CDR3 DNA reads TGTGCTAGTGGTTTGGGGACAGCCTACGAGCAGTACTTC.

This clonotype came up a few times. The CDR3 reads CASSSLTSGAFTDTQYF. Here the CDR3 DNA reads TGTGCCAGCAGTTCCCTGACTAGCGGGGCCTTCACAGATACGCAGTATTTT. This chain uses TRBV7-3 with TRBJ2-3; 11 bases line up with TRBD2. The CDR3 extends over 17 amino acids. V trimming: 6 bases; J trimming: 2 bases; junction bases outside the gene matches: 10. Per the germline V gene, CDR1 is SGHTA and CDR2 is FQGTGA.

The V call is TRBV7-4, the J call TRBJ2-7, with 7 bases fitting TRBD2. The CDR3 totals 16 residues. Germline CDR1 reads SGHVT; CDR2 reads SQSDAQ. V shed 5 bases, J shed 0 bases, and the junction held 10 bases outside the gene matches. The DNA of the CDR3 is TGTGCCAGCAGCCCCCGGGGAGGGCCAAGCTCCTACGAGCAGTACTTC. Translated: CASSPRGGPSSYEQYF.

This clonotype was seen a handful of times. This sequence joins TRBV10-3 and TRBJ2-1; TRBD1 matches at 10 bases. The junction had 3 bases not matched to a gene; V was cut back by 8 bases and J by 2 bases. Germline assignment: CDR1 ENHRY and CDR2 SYGVKD. The CDR3 has 14 residues. The CDR3 bases are TGTGCCATCGAGGGGACAGGGGCCTACAATGAGCAGTTCTTC. Translated, it gives CAIEGTGAYNEQFF.

This clonotype was detected only a few times. The chain employs TRBV6-2 or TRBV6-3 and TRBJ1-2; D gene unclear. V lost 10 bases and J lost 4, with 13 bases in between. The CDR3 has 12 amino acids. Germline-derived CDR1 and CDR2 are MNHEY and SVGEGT. The CDR3 DNA is TGTGCCACCAGCGTGGGAGTCTATGGCTACACCTTC. This sequence encodes CATSVGVYGYTF.

A note on this clonotype: This may arise from a read error, as a much more abundant clone is one base away. This chain joins TRBV7-4 and TRBJ2-1; D unclear. The CDR3 spans 12 residues. Germline CDR1 SGHVT, CDR2 SQSDAQ. The CDR3 DNA follows: TGTGCCAGCAACTTAGATCGGTTAGCGCAGTTCTTC. Translating it yields CASNLDRLAQFF.

The DNA for the CDR3 is TGTGCCAGCAGTTCCCCAGGGCGCGGGGAAGGGGAAAAACTGTTTTTT. It translates to CASSSPGRGEGEKLFF. The J gene is TRBJ1-4, the V gene TRBV6-5, with a weak D call TRBD1 (5 bases). V lost 4 bases, J lost 8 bases, and 20 bases lay in between. CDR3 length: 16 amino acids. In germline, CDR1 is MNHEY, CDR2 SVGAGI.

The chain carries TRBV5-6 and TRBJ2-7, with unresolved D. CDR3 length: 11 amino acids. With 4 bases removed from V and 7 bases from J, the gap between germline ends came to 9 bases. CDR1 is SGHDT and CDR2 is YYEEEE in the germline V gene. The CDR3 nucleotides are TGTGCCAGCAGCGGTATGGGGGAGCAGTACTTC. Translation gives CASSGMGEQYF.

This chain connects TRBV4-1 to TRBJ1-2, with TRBD1 identical over 7 bases. CDR1 is MGHRA and CDR2 is YSYEKL in the germline V gene. This CDR3 is 18 amino acids long. Losses at the gene ends were 4 bases for V and 5 bases for J; bases not matched to a gene: 19. The CDR3 sequence: CASSLRLGTGADHYGYTF. CDR3 nucleotide sequence: TGCGCCAGCAGCCTTAGACTTGGAACAGGGGCGGACCATTATGGCTACACCTTC.

This clonotype turned up a few times. Written as DNA, the CDR3 is TGTGCCAGCAGCTTCTTTGGGGGCGCGGATTCACCCCTCCACTTT. It translates to CASSFFGGADSPLHF. The rearrangement links TRBV7-3 to TRBJ1-6; the D gene is possibly TRBD1 (6 bases). The CDR3 consists of 15 residues. Trimming shortened V by 3 bases and J by 8 bases, and 14 bases separated the two germline ends. Germline V gene sequence: CDR1 SGHTA, CDR2 FQGTGA.